Below are 21 T cell receptor beta chains sequenced from a single sample in a study of blood T cell repertoires in COVID-19. Profiling relied on immunoSEQ multiplex PCR, and the TCRdb table lists in-frame clones only, not all of them. The table includes hundreds of thousands of clones, 85% detected once. The specimen was PBMCs or T cells enriched from blood (not recorded which). These receptors originate from a woman aged 25 to 39 who had been exposed to COVID-19.

CDR3 sequence: CASSLVQGSAQETQYF. The CDR3 DNA reads TGTGCCAGCAGCTTAGTTCAGGGATCCGCTCAAGAGACCCAGTACTTC. The chain links TRBV7-2 to TRBJ2-5, with a possible D match to TRBD1 (5 bases). The CDR3 has 16 amino acids. CDR1 and CDR2 from the germline V gene are SGHTA and FQGNSA. Trimming cost V 1 base and J 2 bases, with 14 bases left between them.

The chain carries TRBV19 and TRBJ1-3; D may be TRBD1 (5 bases). Per the germline V gene, CDR1 is LNHDA and CDR2 is SQIVND (reference sequence). The CDR3 contains 15 residues. With 5 bases removed from V and 0 bases from J, the gap between germline ends came to 11 bases. CDR3 DNA: TGTGCCAGTAGTGTGACAGTGAGCTCTGGAAACACCATATATTTT. Translation: CASSVTVSSGNTIYF.

This chain connects TRBV19 to TRBJ2-7; 10 bases align to TRBD1. The J segment lost 2 bases and the V segment lost 5 bases, leaving 6 bases of the junction unmatched. The CDR3 is 15 residues long. Per the germline V gene, CDR1 is LNHDA and CDR2 is SQIVND (reference sequence). The CDR3 nucleotides are TGTGCCAGTAGTGATCCGGGACAGGGGACCTACGAGCAGTACTTC. This gives the protein CASSDPGQGTYEQYF.

The CDR3, as DNA: TGTGCCAGCAGCAAAAGCCAGGCAGATACGCAGTATTTT. Its translation: CASSKSQADTQYF. The chain recombines TRBV2 with TRBJ2-3, with D uncertain. This CDR3 contains 13 residues. The V end was cut by 6 bases, the J end by 4 bases, with 11 bases between. Germline lookup yields CDR1 SNHLY and CDR2 FYNNEI.

The chain uses TRBV3-1 (or the pseudogene TRBV3-2) and TRBJ1-2; possible D gene TRBD1, 5 bases. Between the trimmed V and J ends, which lost 3 bases and 3 bases, there was a span of 11 bases. CDR1 and CDR2 from the germline V gene are LGHDT and YNNKEL (reference sequence). The CDR3 sequence is 14 residues long. The CDR3 coding sequence is TGTGCCAGCAGCCAGGGGCCCGAGTACTATGGCTACACCTTC. This encodes CASSQGPEYYGYTF.

This sequence joins TRBV18 and TRBJ1-1; 9 bases line up with TRBD1. This CDR3 is built from 15 residues. The J segment lost 7 bases and the V segment lost 3 bases, leaving 9 bases of the junction unmatched. Germline loops: CDR1 KGHSH, CDR2 LQKENI. The CDR3 DNA follows: TGTGCCAGCTCACCGCGGACAGGGGATTTTAATGAAGCTTTCTTT. Translated, it gives CASSPRTGDFNEAFF.

The chain employs TRBV3-1 (or the pseudogene TRBV3-2) and TRBJ1-6; 7 bases agree with TRBD1. J lost 7 bases, V lost 5 bases, and 5 bases had no gene match. Germline values: CDR1 LGHDT, CDR2 YNNKEL (reference sequence). The CDR3 loop spans 14 amino acids. For the CDR3, the DNA is TGTGCCAGCAGCTCGACAGGGTACAATTCACCCCTCCACTTT. This codes for CASSSTGYNSPLHF.

This chain connects TRBV27 to TRBJ1-6; D possibly corresponds to TRBD1 (5 bases). Germline CDR1 MNHEY, CDR2 SMNVEV (reference sequence). The V gene lost 4 bases and the J gene lost 0 bases, with 13 bases spanning the gap. CDR3 length: 17 amino acids. This CDR3 reads CASSWTLLSSYNSPLHF. The DNA of the CDR3 is TGTGCCAGCAGTTGGACACTTCTAAGCTCCTATAATTCACCCCTCCACTTT.

The chain carries TRBV7-2 and TRBJ2-5; the D gene is possibly TRBD2 (5 bases). Germline V lookup: CDR1 SGHTA, CDR2 FQGNSA. This CDR3 is built from 13 residues. V shed 5 bases and J shed 5 bases, with 12 bases lying between them. Here the CDR3 reads CASSRRAGETQYF. CDR3 bases: TGTGCCAGCAGCCGGCGGGCCGGCGAGACCCAGTACTTC.

In this sample, this clone turned up a few times. The J gene is TRBJ2-5, the V gene TRBV7-2; 7 bases line up with TRBD2. With V trimmed by 1 base and J by 5 bases, 7 bases remained unmatched. The CDR3 spans 15 residues. Germline-derived CDR1 and CDR2 are SGHTA and FQGNSA. The CDR3 DNA sequence: TGTGCCAGCAGCTTAGTCGGGGGGAGGGCGGAGACCCAGTACTTC. Translation gives CASSLVGGRAETQYF.

The chain links TRBV23-1 to TRBJ1-5; D is uncertain. TRBV23-1 is an ORF; its function is uncertain. Trimming cost V 6 bases and J 1 base, with 28 bases left between them. The CDR3 length is 20 residues. CDR3 coding DNA: TGCGCCAGCAGCCACTTCGTGGCACCGTTTACCCCGGGGAGCAATCAGCCCCAGCATTTT. It translates to CASSHFVAPFTPGSNQPQHF.

The chain combines TRBV27 with TRBJ1-2; D is uncertain. The V end was cut by 5 bases, the J end by 4 bases, with 11 bases between. This CDR3 region has 13 residues. Germline V gives CDR1 MNHEY, CDR2 SMNVEV (reference sequence). The CDR3 loop reads CASSTRGGYGYTF. CDR3 nucleotides: TGTGCCAGCAGTACCAGAGGAGGCTATGGCTACACCTTC.

This clone appeared once. The chain employs TRBV6-4 and TRBJ2-1, with 9 positions matching TRBD1. Germline lookup yields CDR1 MRHNA and CDR2 SNTAGT. Trimming removed 8 bases from V and 7 bases from J; junction bases left unmatched: 3. The CDR3 is 12 residues long. CDR3 nucleotide sequence: TGTGCCAGCGGGGACAGGGTTAATGAGCAGTTCTTC. Translated, it gives CASGDRVNEQFF.

This chain connects TRBV5-6 to TRBJ2-5; perhaps TRBD2 as D (6 bases). CDR1 is SGHDT and CDR2 is YYEEEE in the germline V gene. The ends were cut back, 7 bases at V and 0 bases at J, with 13 bases in the middle. The length of the CDR3 is 14 residues. The CDR3 DNA sequence: TGTGCCAGCGCGCGCGCGGGGTACCAAGAGACCCAGTACTTC. Its translation: CASARAGYQETQYF. Full variable domain (outside the CDR3, taken from reference TRBV5-6 and TRBJ2-5): DAGVTQSPTHLIKTRGQQVTLRCSPKSGHDTVSWYQQALGQGPQFIFQYYEEEERQRGNFPDRFSGHQFPNYSSELNVNALLLGDSALYLCASARAGYQETQYFGPGTRLLVL.

The rearrangement links TRBV10-3 to TRBJ1-1, with D perhaps matching TRBD1 (6 bases). Trimming pared 6 bases from V and 2 bases from J, leaving 10 bases between. Germline CDR1 is ENHRY and CDR2 is SYGVKD. The CDR3 has 13 amino acids. DNA of the CDR3: TGTGCCATCAGATGGACAGATAACACTGAAGCTTTCTTT. Translating gives CAIRWTDNTEAFF.

The chain recombines TRBV30 with TRBJ1-5, with 8 bases matching TRBD1. The germline V gene has CDR1 GTSNPN and CDR2 SVGIG (reference sequence). CDR3 length: 13 amino acids. The J segment lost 4 bases and the V segment lost 5 bases, leaving 4 bases of the junction unmatched. CDR3 region: CAWARGLNQPQHF. The CDR3 DNA reads as TGTGCCTGGGCCAGGGGGCTTAATCAGCCCCAGCATTTT.

The chain joins TRBV19 to TRBJ1-5, with 9 bases lining up with TRBD1. CDR3 length equals 16 residues. With 3 bases clipped from V and 6 bases from J, the junction kept 9 bases outside the gene matches. The germline V gene encodes CDR1 LNHDA and CDR2 SQIVND (reference sequence). DNA for the CDR3: TGTGCCAGTAGTATGTGGGGGCGACAGGGGGTTCAGCCCCAGCATTTT. It translates to CASSMWGRQGVQPQHF.

This clone was recorded at least ten times. The rearrangement links TRBV11-2 to TRBJ2-6; TRBD2 matches 9 bases. The V segment lost 8 bases and the J segment 2 bases; nucleotides outside the gene matches: 13. The CDR3 consists of 18 residues. Germline values: CDR1 SGHAT, CDR2 FQNNGV. CDR3: CASPPWGLAIPGANVLTF. The CDR3 coding sequence is TGTGCCAGCCCGCCCTGGGGACTAGCTATCCCTGGGGCCAACGTCCTGACTTTC. Combining the CDR3 with reference TRBV11-2 and TRBJ2-6 gives the whole variable domain EAGVAQSPRYKIIEKRQSVAFWCNPISGHATLYWYQQILGQGPKLLIQFQNNGVVDDSQLPKDRFSAERLKGVDSTLKIQPAKLEDSAVYLCASPPWGLAIPGANVLTFGAGSRLTVL.

CDR3 nucleotides: TGTGCCAGCTTCACACCCGAGGGGGCGGCAATAGGTAGGACTGAAGCTTTCTTT. Encoded protein: CASFTPEGAAIGRTEAFF. The chain employs TRBV7-9 and TRBJ1-1, with 7 bases lining up with TRBD1. Germline assignment: CDR1 SEHNR and CDR2 FQNEAQ (reference sequence). Trimming cost V 8 bases and J 5 bases; bases outside gene matches: 23. This CDR3 has 18 residues.

The chain combines TRBV13 with TRBJ1-1, with D hard to call. The germline CDR1 and CDR2 sequences are PRHDT and FYEKMQ (reference sequence). V was trimmed by 6 bases and J by 6 bases, leaving 14 bases between them. CDR3 length: 13 amino acids. CDR3 DNA: TGTGCCAGCAGTTCGACGGACTCCGCTGAAGCTTTCTTT. This codes for CASSSTDSAEAFF.

V is TRBV7-2 and J is TRBJ1-2; perhaps TRBD1 as D (5 bases). The CDR3 runs to 14 residues. The germline gives CDR1 SGHTA, CDR2 FQGNSA. V lost 5 bases, J lost 8 bases, and 18 bases lay in between. The CDR3 nucleotides are TGTGCCAGCAGCAATAGGGGCGGGGATAGGGGCTACACCTTC. This gives the protein CASSNRGGDRGYTF.